The present entry profiles one T cell receptor (beta chain) with its context. This entry comes from a study of blood T cell repertoires in COVID-19. In the study overall: The study drew acute and convalescent COVID-19 samples from the United States, Italy and Spain. Sources were T cells, B-cell-depleted T cells, or PBMCs; the material itself was cDNA or gDNA.

The V end lost 4 bases, the J end lost 0 bases, and 10 bases lay between the germline ends. The length of the CDR3 is 15 residues. The V gene's germline CDR1 is SNHLY and CDR2 FYNNEI. This table comes from immunoSEQ multiplex PCR, and its TCRdb copy is limited to in-frame clones, with some not included. The data contain some 260,000 clones, less than 85% of them seen just once; the ten biggest clones take up less than 4%. V is TRBV2 and J is TRBJ1-5, with TRBD1 as a possible D gene (6 bases). This TCR derives from a woman aged 18-29 years with acute or convalescent COVID-19. Input material: peripheral blood. CDR3 DNA: TGTGCCAGCAGTGGGACAGTTAATAGCAATCAGCCCCAGCATTTT. Its translation: CASSGTVNSNQPQHF.